This entry describes one TCR beta chain. The antigen is unknown. The data stem from a study of T cells in Graves' hyperthyroidism and ophthalmopathy. Study overall: Specimen type is peripheral blood, collected at initial diagnosis prior to any treatment. Study observations and caveats: Blood samples included most of the expanded thyroid clonotypes exceeding 0.001.

Approximately 10 ml of fresh peripheral blood supplied the PBMCs. Germline V gene lookup returns CDR1 SQVTM and CDR2 ANQGSEA. The CDR3 covers 11 residues. With 6 bases removed from V and 5 bases from J, the gap between germline ends came to 10 bases. There were TCR beta CDR3 regions amplified from RNA transcripts. The study used the HTBI primer set for a first-round RT-PCR of the TCR CDR3. TCRdb used MiXCR to reprocess the multiplex PCR reads, holding one entry per CDR3 protein. This sample has under 350,000 distinct CDR3 sequences, with 21% found just once. The source is a woman aged 45-60 years with Graves' hyperthyroidism. The gene calls are TRBV29-1 and TRBJ1-2; D is ambiguous. Sequencing was carried out using blood. CDR3 bases: TGCAGCGTCAGGCAGAGATATGGCTACACCTTC. This sequence encodes CSVRQRYGYTF.